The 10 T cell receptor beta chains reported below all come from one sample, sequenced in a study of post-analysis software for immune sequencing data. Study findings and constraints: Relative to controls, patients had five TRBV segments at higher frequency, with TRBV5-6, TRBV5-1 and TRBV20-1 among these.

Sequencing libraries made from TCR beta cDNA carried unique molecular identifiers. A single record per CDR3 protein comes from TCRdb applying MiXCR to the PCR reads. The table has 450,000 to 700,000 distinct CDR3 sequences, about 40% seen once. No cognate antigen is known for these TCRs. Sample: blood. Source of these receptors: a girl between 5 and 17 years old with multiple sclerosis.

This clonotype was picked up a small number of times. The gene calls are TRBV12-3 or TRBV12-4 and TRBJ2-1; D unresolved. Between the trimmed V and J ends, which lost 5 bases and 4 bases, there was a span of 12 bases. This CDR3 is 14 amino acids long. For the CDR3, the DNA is TGTGCCAGCAGTCTCACTCGGGTATACAATGAGCAGTTCTTC. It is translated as CASSLTRVYNEQFF.

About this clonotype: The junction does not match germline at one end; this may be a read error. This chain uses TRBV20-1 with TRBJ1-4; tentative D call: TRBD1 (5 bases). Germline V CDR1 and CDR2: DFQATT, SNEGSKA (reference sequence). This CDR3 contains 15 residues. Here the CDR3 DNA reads TGCAGTGCTAGAGACCGGGACGGAACTAATGAAAAACGGTTTTTT. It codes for CSARDRDGTNEKRFF.

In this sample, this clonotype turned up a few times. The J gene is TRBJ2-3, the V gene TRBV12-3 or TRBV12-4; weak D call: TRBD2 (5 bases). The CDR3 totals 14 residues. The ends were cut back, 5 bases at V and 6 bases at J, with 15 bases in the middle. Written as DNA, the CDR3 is TGTGCCAGCAGTCCGCGGGTAGCTCGGGATACGCAGTATTTT. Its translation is CASSPRVARDTQYF.

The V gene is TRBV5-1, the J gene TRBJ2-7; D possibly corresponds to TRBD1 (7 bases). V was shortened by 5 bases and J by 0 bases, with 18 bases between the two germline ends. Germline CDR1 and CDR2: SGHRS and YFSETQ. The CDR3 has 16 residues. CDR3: CASRGGQQLSSYEQYF. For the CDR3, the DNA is TGCGCCAGCAGGGGGGGACAGCAACTCAGCTCCTACGAGCAGTACTTC.

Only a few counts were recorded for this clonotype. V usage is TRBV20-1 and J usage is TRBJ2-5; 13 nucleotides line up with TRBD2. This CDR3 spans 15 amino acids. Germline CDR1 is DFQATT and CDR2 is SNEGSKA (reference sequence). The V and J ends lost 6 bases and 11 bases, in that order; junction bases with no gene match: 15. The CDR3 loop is CSAPGLAGVGVEQYF. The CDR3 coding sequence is TGCAGTGCCCCCGGACTAGCGGGAGTTGGGGTTGAGCAGTACTTC.

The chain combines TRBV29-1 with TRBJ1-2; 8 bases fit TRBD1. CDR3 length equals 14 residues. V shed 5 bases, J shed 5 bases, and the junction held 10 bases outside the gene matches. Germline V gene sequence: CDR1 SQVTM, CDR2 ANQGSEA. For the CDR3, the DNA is TGCAGCGTTCGAATCGGACAGGGAGAATATGGCTACACCTTC. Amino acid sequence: CSVRIGQGEYGYTF.

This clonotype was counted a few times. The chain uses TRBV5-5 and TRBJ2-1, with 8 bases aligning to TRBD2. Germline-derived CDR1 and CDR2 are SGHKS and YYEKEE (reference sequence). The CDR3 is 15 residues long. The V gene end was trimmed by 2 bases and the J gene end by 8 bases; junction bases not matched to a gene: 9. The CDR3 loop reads CASSLAAGGGDEQFF. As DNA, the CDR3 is TGTGCCAGCAGCTTAGCGGCGGGAGGAGGGGATGAGCAGTTCTTC.

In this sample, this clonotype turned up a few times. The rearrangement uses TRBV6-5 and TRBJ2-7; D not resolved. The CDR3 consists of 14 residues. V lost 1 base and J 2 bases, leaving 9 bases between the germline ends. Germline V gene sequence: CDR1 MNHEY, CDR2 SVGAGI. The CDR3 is CASSYLGQTYEQYF. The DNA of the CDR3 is TGTGCCAGCAGTTACTTAGGTCAGACCTACGAGCAGTACTTC.

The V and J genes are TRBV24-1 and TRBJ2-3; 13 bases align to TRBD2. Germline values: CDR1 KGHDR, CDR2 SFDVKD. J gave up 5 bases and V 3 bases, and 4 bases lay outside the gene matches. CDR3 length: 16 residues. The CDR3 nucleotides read TGTGCCACCAGTGATCCGCGGACTAGCGGGAGAGATACGCAGTATTTT. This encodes CATSDPRTSGRDTQYF.

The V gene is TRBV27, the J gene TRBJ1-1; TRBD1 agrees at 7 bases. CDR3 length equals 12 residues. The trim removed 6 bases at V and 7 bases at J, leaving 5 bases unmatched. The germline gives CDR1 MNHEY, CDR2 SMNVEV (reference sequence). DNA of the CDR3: TGTGCCAGCAGAGACAGGGCAGATGAAGCTTTCTTT. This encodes CASRDRADEAFF.